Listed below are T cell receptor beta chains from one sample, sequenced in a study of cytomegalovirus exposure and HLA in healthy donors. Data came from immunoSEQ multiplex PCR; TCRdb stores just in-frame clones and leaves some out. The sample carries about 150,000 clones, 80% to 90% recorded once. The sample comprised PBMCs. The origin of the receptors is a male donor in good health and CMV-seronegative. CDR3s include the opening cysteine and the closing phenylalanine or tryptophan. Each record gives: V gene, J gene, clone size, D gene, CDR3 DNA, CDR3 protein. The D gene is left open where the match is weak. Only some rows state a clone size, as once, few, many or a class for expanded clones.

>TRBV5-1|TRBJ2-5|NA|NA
TGCGCCAGCAGCTTCTCAGGGTACCAAGAGACCCAGTACTTC
CASSFSGYQETQYF
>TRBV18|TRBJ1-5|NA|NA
TGTGCCAGCTCACCCCAGGGTTTTCAGCCCCAGCATTTT
CASSPQGFQPQHF
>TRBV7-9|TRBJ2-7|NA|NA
TGTGCCAGCAGCTCTCCCTACGAGCAGTACTTC
CASSSPYEQYF
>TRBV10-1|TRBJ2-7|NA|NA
TGCGCCAGCAGTGAGTTCAGGAGGGGGGGCCTCGACTACGAGCAGTACTTC
CASSEFRRGGLDYEQYF
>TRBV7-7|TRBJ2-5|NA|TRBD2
TGTGCTAGCAGCTTAGAAGATAGGGCTAGCGGGAGGCCGGAGACCCAGTACTTC
CASSLEDRASGRPETQYF
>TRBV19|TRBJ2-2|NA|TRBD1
TGTGCCAGTAGTGCCCGACAGGGATGGAACACCGGGGAGCTGTTTTTT
CASSARQGWNTGELFF
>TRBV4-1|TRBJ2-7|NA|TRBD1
TGCGCCAGCAGCCCTGGACAGGTAGAGTACGAGCAGTACTTC
CASSPGQVEYEQYF
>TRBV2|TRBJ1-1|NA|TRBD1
TGTGCCAGCAGTGACTGGGACAGCCGGGCTACTGAAGCTTTCTTT
CASSDWDSRATEAFF
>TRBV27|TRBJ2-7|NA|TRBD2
TGTGCCAGCAGTCCGAGCGGGAGGGCCTACGAGCAGTACTTC
CASSPSGRAYEQYF
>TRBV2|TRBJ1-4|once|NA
TGTGCCAGCAGGGTCCGGAGGGGAAATGAAAAACTGTTTTTT
CASRVRRGNEKLFF
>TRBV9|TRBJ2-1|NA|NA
TGTGCCAGCAGCCCCCAAATCAGCTCCTACAATGAGCAGTTCTTC
CASSPQISSYNEQFF